This entry is about one TCR beta chain. No cognate antigen has been identified for it. Within one base of it there is no much larger clone, and no base qualities were kept. Using the deep immunoSEQ assay, multiplex PCR amplified TCR CDR3 regions from genomic DNA. For each cell subset, the extracted genomic DNA was distributed evenly across all wells of several immunoSEQ 96-well plates, and each plate served as one replicate. For sorted subsets, each replicate PCR was loaded with roughly 190 ng genomic DNA, equivalent to some 31,000 T cell genomes. Purified libraries were quantified with a Qubit 3.0 fluorometer, sized on a Bioanalyzer 2100, and re-quantified with the KAPA Library Quantification kit. Every immunoSEQ 96-well plate was sequenced on a separate single-read 150-cycle Illumina NextSeq 550 flow cell. The authors processed their data as follows. Because the immunoSEQ output included only junctional sequences and no quality scores, the filtering could not be the same as the filtering used for full-length reads. Sequences were annotated with PyIR, a Python wrapper for IgBLAST v1.9, and V/J genes and CDR3 were assigned using IMGT germline references. Reads were removed for weak V/J assignments (E-value above 1e-6), missing CDR3, stop codons, out-of-frame junctions, or ambiguous translated residues. V3J clonotypes were defined as sequences sharing the same inferred V gene, J gene, and CDR3 amino acid sequence. To compute the percentage overlap between repertoires, the number of shared unique clonotypes was divided by the size of the smaller repertoire. Richness of each repertoire was evaluated using RTK rarefaction, the Chao1 estimator, and Recon v2.1 estimates of unobserved clonotypes. For all TCRbeta clonotypes obtained by the gDNA method from a few donors, generation probabilities were computed with OLGA. The immuneACCESS repertoire file appears here via TCRdb, limited to in-frame rearrangements. These files lack a portion of the clones; in checked studies, under half of the deficit traces to unresolved V genes, and the cause of the others is not known. V, J and clone size are those of that table, while D and trimming were read from the DNA. This sample gives 2 million to 3 million clones in total; roughly nine tenths of them show up just once. Of the sample, under 0.15% falls within the top ten clones.

The data originate from a study of shared clonotypes between healthy human individuals (dated by TCRdb to the early 2020s). About the full investigation: Two women and three men aged 18 to 49 years were included in the cohort. Per donor, three plates each were used for CD4 naive and CD4 memory, two for CD8 naive, and one for CD8 memory. The study deeply sequenced blood TCR repertoires of several healthy adults to estimate repertoire size and the extent of clonotype sharing between individuals. To increase sequencing depth and limit assay-specific biases, TCR repertoire library preparation and sequencing were carried out by different laboratories using diverse techniques. Between about 0.85 and 8.9 billion PBMCs per donor were obtained by leukapheresis. Overall results and qualifications from the work: Based on pairwise subsampling, the degree of clonotype sharing among donors was expected to be affected by sequencing depth. Higher generation probabilities were observed for clonotypes shared by all four sorted-subset donors than for non-shared clonotypes. Naive subsets generally had larger estimated clonotype richness than memory subsets did. Because the study included only a small number of donors, the genetic and exposure-history diversity represented was limited. Sampling was restricted to blood, and TCR repertoires in tissue are likely to differ from TCR repertoires in blood. When a few donors were compared, the shared fraction of clonotypes was around 4.6% for naive CD4, roughly 3.4% for naive CD8, more than 2% for memory CD4, and less than 0.5% for memory CD8. Incomplete sequencing was indicated by rarefaction of sorted-subset datasets, despite the large sequencing depth.

The donors were healthy, HIV-negative adults with no recently reported acute infections or vaccinations. Every donor was a Caucasian adult living in Nashville, Tennessee, USA. Magnetic negative selection was used to enrich CD4+ T cells, after which naive cells were positively selected on CD45RA and the negative fraction became the memory subset. After blood collection by leukapheresis, PBMCs were isolated using Ficoll-Histopaque density gradient centrifugation and then cryopreserved in the vapor phase of liquid nitrogen. Purity and quantity of every magnetically sorted T cell population were checked by analytical flow cytometry. Genomic DNA was isolated from each sorted fraction and quantified by UV absorbance on a Nanodrop 2000c. The clonotype originates from a man younger than 30 in good health. Sample: naive CD4+ T cells sorted from blood. What this sample's cell subset or site label stands for: CD45RA+ positively selected.

The CDR3 is CASRGQPNTGELFF. The nucleotide sequence is given as TGTGCCAGCAGGGGACAGCCCAACACCGGGGAGCTGTTTTTT. This chain is built from TRBV6-1 and TRBJ2-2; a stretch of 7 junction bases matches TRBD1. The germline V gene provides CDR1 MNHNS and CDR2 SASEGT. The CDR3 covers 14 residues, taking in both the cysteine and the phenylalanine. The only DNA kept is the CDR3, 42 bases in frame from the first base. V is cut back by 6 bases and J by 2 bases, with 3 bases in the junction unmatched.